This paragraph covers one T cell receptor (beta chain) sequence. V gave up 3 bases and J gave up 1 base, with 7 bases separating them. There are 13 residues in the CDR3. From germline, CDR1 is SGHNT and CDR2 YENEEA. This entry comes from a study of technical replicates of blood from a few donors. Assay: immunoSEQ multiplex PCR; the TCRdb copy retains only in-frame clones and omits some. The data show about 82,000 clones, with just over 95% seen just once and approximately 0.4% held by the top ten. The sample was T cells isolated from PBMCs. The V and J genes are TRBV11-3 and TRBJ2-7; D is perhaps TRBD1 (6 bases). The clonotype comes from a human donor in good health. The CDR3 nucleotides are TGTGCCAGCAGCTTGAGGGGGTCCTACGAGCAGTACTTC. Translated, it gives CASSLRGSYEQYF.